The 16 T cell receptor beta chains presented below share a single source sample, sequenced in a study of cytomegalovirus exposure and HLA in healthy donors. Use of 60 Vbeta and 13 Jbeta primers characterized the PCR. Sequenced by immunoSEQ multiplex PCR; TCRdb stores in-frame clones only, minus some. The sample includes about 190,000 clones, over 75% seen only once; the top ten take roughly 10%. The sequenced sample was PBMCs. These receptors all stem from a woman aged 45 to 65 in good health and CMV-seropositive.

The chain is built from TRBV9 and TRBJ1-6; the D gene is possibly TRBD1 (6 bases). There are 17 residues in the CDR3. V shed 2 bases and J shed 7 bases, with 19 bases lying between them. Germline-derived CDR1 and CDR2 are SGDLS and YYNGEE. Written as DNA, the CDR3 is TGTGCCAGCAGCGTTACTACTCCAGGGAGGGGGAATTCACCCCTCCACTTT. Protein sequence: CASSVTTPGRGNSPLHF.

The rearrangement uses TRBV28 and TRBJ1-3, with TRBD1 matching 9 bases. Germline-derived CDR1 and CDR2 are MDHEN and SYDVKM. The CDR3 runs to 16 residues. Trimming cost V 3 bases and J 0 bases; bases outside gene matches: 3. The CDR3 DNA follows: TGTGCCAGCAGTTTGGGGACAGGGTCCTCTGGAAACACCATATATTTT. This translates into CASSLGTGSSGNTIYF.

The chain links TRBV5-1 to TRBJ1-4; 7 bases are a match to TRBD1. Germline assignment: CDR1 SGHRS and CDR2 YFSETQ. J gave up 5 bases and V 4 bases, and 8 bases lay outside the gene matches. This CDR3 has 15 amino acids. CDR3 residues: CASSPAGQQNEKLFF. The CDR3, as DNA: TGCGCCAGCAGCCCGGCGGGACAGCAAAATGAAAAACTGTTTTTT.

The J gene is TRBJ1-2, the V gene TRBV29-1, with D maybe TRBD1 (6 bases). Trimming pared 8 bases from V and 8 bases from J, leaving 24 bases between. CDR1 is SQVTM and CDR2 is ANQGSEA in the germline V gene. This CDR3 is built from 14 residues. CDR3 coding DNA: TGCAGCACCCGTGGGGGGGGCCACGCGCACGGCTACACCTTC. Residues: CSTRGGGHAHGYTF.

J is TRBJ1-6 and V is TRBV6-5, with a tentative D call TRBD1 (5 bases). Germline CDR1 and CDR2: MNHEY and SVGAGI. The CDR3 spans 16 residues. With 3 bases removed from V and 4 bases from J, the gap between germline ends came to 13 bases. The CDR3 sequence: CASSYGRGGYNSPLHF. The CDR3 DNA reads as TGTGCCAGCAGTTATGGTAGGGGAGGGTATAATTCACCCCTCCACTTT.

About this clone: The same CDR3 also results from other DNA sequences found in this sample. The chain's CDR3 is CASSRTGFGYTF. CDR3 nucleotides: TGTGCCAGCAGCCGGACAGGGTTTGGCTACACCTTC. The chain couples TRBV6-5 to TRBJ1-2, with TRBD1 matching 8 bases. CDR3 length: 12 amino acids. From germline, CDR1 is MNHEY and CDR2 SVGAGI. The ends lost 6 bases at V and 7 bases at J; junction bases unmatched: 4.

On this clone: At one boundary the junction diverges from the germline segment, which might be a read error. The gene calls are TRBV7-9 and TRBJ2-7; D possibly matches TRBD1 or TRBD2 (7 bases each). The CDR3 spans 15 residues. From germline, CDR1 is SEHNR and CDR2 FQNEAQ (reference sequence). The CDR3 DNA follows: TGTTCCAGCAGCTTAGCAGGGGGGGGGACCTACGAGCAGTACTTC. This gives the protein CSSSLAGGGTYEQYF.

In its sample, this clone was seen many times. The gene calls are TRBV13 and TRBJ2-7; 11 bases are a match to TRBD1. V trimming: 1 base; J trimming: 10 bases; junction bases outside the gene matches: 12. The CDR3 totals 16 residues. Germline V gives CDR1 PRHDT, CDR2 FYEKMQ (reference sequence). CDR3 residues: CASSLETWTGGTEQYF. In DNA form, the CDR3 reads TGTGCCAGCAGCTTAGAAACGTGGACAGGGGGCACGGAACAGTACTTC.

This clone was observed once. The chain's CDR3 is CASSSGMGNQPQHF. In DNA, the CDR3 is TGTGCCAGCAGCTCAGGGATGGGCAATCAGCCCCAGCATTTT. The chain employs TRBV7-8 and TRBJ1-5, with D possibly matching TRBD1 (5 bases). The CDR3 totals 14 residues. V shed 4 bases and J shed 2 bases, with 9 bases lying between them. Per the germline V gene, CDR1 is SGHVS and CDR2 is FQNEAQ.

The chain couples TRBV7-2 to TRBJ2-2; D gene uncertain. V lost 1 base, J lost 6 bases, and 9 bases lay in between. CDR3 size: 14 residues. Germline CDR1 reads SGHTA; CDR2 reads FQGNSA. The CDR3: CASSLVWQAGELFF. CDR3 coding DNA: TGTGCCAGCAGCTTAGTATGGCAGGCCGGGGAGCTGTTTTTT.

The chain has TRBV6-5 and TRBJ1-5; TRBD1 agrees at 7 bases. The CDR3 length is 14 residues. CDR1 and CDR2 from the germline V gene are MNHEY and SVGAGI. V gave up 4 bases and J gave up 1 base; unmatched junction bases: 1. This CDR3 is CASSWGQSNQPQHF. The CDR3 DNA is TGTGCCAGCAGTTGGGGACAGAGCAATCAGCCCCAGCATTTT.

The V call is TRBV25-1, the J call TRBJ2-5; 9 positions agree with TRBD2. With 3 bases clipped from V and 5 bases from J, the junction kept 10 bases outside the gene matches. Germline-derived CDR1 and CDR2 are MGHDK and SYGVNS. The CDR3 consists of 16 residues. The CDR3: CASSEHTGTSSETQYF. DNA of the CDR3: TGTGCCAGCAGTGAGCACACCGGGACTAGCTCGGAGACCCAGTACTTC.

Remarks on this clone: One end of the junction varies from germline; a read error may be responsible. J is TRBJ2-2 and V is TRBV9, with D tentatively TRBD1 (6 bases). Germline CDR1 and CDR2: SGDLS and YYNGEE. The CDR3 spans 13 residues. The CDR3 sequence is CATGTTNTGELFF. In DNA, the CDR3 is TGCGCAACCGGGACAACGAACACCGGGGAGCTGTTTTTT. Filled out from reference TRBV9 and TRBJ2-2, the complete variable domain reads DSGVTQTPKHLITATGQRVTLRCSPRSGDLSVYWYQQSLDQGLQFLIQYYNGEERAKGNILERFSAQQFPDLHSELNLSSLELGDSALYFCATGTTNTGELFFGEGSRLTVL.

This clone was detected only a few times. As DNA, the CDR3 is TGTGCCAGCAGCTTCCAGGGTTATACTGGCTACACCTTC. Translating it yields CASSFQGYTGYTF. The chain is built from TRBV27 and TRBJ1-2, with D maybe TRBD1 (5 bases). V was cut by 6 bases and J by 7 bases, with 15 bases left in between. This CDR3 has 13 residues. Germline CDR1 and CDR2: MNHEY and SMNVEV (reference sequence).

V is TRBV2 and J is TRBJ2-3; 7 positions match TRBD2. This CDR3 spans 15 amino acids. From germline, CDR1 is SNHLY and CDR2 FYNNEI. V trimming: 6 bases; J trimming: 1 base; junction bases outside the gene matches: 7. CDR3 nucleotide sequence: TGTGCCAGCAGGCCCAGCGGGGCTCGCACAGATACGCAGTATTTT. It encodes CASRPSGARTDTQYF.

The genes are TRBV11-2 and TRBJ1-2; the D gene is possibly TRBD1 (5 bases). V was clipped by 5 bases and J by 4 bases, with 14 bases between them. The CDR3 extends over 14 amino acids. The germline V gene has CDR1 SGHAT and CDR2 FQNNGV. The DNA for the CDR3 is TGTGCCAGCAGCCCATCAGGGTCTATCTATGGCTACACCTTC. Amino acid sequence: CASSPSGSIYGYTF.